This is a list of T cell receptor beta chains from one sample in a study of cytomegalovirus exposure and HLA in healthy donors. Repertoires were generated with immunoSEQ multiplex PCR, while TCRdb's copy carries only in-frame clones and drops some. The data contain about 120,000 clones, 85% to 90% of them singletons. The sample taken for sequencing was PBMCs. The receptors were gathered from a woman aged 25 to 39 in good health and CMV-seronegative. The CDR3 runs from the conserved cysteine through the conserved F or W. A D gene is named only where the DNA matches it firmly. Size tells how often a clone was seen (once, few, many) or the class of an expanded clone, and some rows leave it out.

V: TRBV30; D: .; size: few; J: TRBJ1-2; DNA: TGTGCCTGGAAATGGCTCTATGGCTACACCTTC; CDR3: CAWKWLYGYTF
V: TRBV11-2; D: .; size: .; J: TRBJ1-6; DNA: TGTGCCAGCAGCTTAGGAGGGATGGGTTCACCCCTCCACTTT; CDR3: CASSLGGMGSPLHF
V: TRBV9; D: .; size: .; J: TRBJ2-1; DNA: TGTGCCAGCAGCGTAGCCCCGGTCAATGAGCAGTTCTTC; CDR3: CASSVAPVNEQFF
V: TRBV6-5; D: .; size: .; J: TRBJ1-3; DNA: TGTGCCAGCAGCACGGGGGTCTCTGGAAACACCATATATTTT; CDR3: CASSTGVSGNTIYF
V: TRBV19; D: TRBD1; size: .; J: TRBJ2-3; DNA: TGTGCCAGTAGTAAGGGACAGGGGGCCTGGGATACGCAGTATTTT; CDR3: CASSKGQGAWDTQYF
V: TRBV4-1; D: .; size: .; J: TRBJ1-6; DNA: TGCGCCAGCAGCCAAGAGTCTGCGAATTCACCCCTCCACTTT; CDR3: CASSQESANSPLHF
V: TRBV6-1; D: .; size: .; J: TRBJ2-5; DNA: TGTGCCAGCAGTCGACGGGGGGGACAGGAGACCCAGTACTTC; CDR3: CASSRRGGQETQYF
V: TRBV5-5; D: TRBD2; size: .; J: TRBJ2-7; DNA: TGTGCCAGCAGCTTGGGGTGGCGGGGGGTCCTCTACGAGCAGTACTTC; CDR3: CASSLGWRGVLYEQYF
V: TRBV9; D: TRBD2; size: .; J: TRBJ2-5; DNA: TGTGCCAGCAGCGGAGGGACTAGCGGGAGCGAAGAGACCCAGTACTTC; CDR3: CASSGGTSGSEETQYF
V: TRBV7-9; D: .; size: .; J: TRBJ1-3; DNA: TGTGCCAGCAGCCTCCGAGACACCTCCTCTGGAAACACCATATATTTT; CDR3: CASSLRDTSSGNTIYF
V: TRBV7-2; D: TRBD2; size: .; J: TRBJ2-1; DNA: TGTGCCAGCAGCCGGACTAGCGGGGGGCGGGGGAATGAGCAGTTCTTC; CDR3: CASSRTSGGRGNEQFF
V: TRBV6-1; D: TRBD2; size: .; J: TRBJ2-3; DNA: TGTGCCAGCAGTGCCCGCGGGGGGGACACAGATACGCAGTATTTT; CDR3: CASSARGGDTDTQYF
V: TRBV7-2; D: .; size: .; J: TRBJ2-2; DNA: TGTGCCAGCAGCCACAGCACCGGGGAGCTGTTTTTT; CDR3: CASSHSTGELFF
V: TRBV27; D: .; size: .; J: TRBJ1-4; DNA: TGTGCCAGCAGTTTCCTTAGGGGGTCTAATGAAAAACTGTTTTTT; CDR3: CASSFLRGSNEKLFF
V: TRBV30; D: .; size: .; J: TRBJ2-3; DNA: TGTGCCTGGAGATTAAGCACAGATACGCAGTATTTT; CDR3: CAWRLSTDTQYF
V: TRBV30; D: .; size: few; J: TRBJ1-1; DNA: TGTGCCTGGAGTGTCGAGGCTACTGAAGCTTTCTTT; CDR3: CAWSVEATEAFF
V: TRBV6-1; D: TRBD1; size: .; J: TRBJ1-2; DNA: TGTGCCAGCAGCCAAACAGGGGGCGTCGACTATGGCTACACCTTC; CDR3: CASSQTGGVDYGYTF
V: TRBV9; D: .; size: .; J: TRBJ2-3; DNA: TGTGCCAGCAGCCAGGGGTCGTTTGCAGATACGCAGTATTTT; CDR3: CASSQGSFADTQYF
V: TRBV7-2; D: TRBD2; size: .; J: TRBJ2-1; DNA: TGTGCCAGCAGCTTACAGGCGGGGGGGCCTAACAATGAGCAGTTCTTC; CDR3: CASSLQAGGPNNEQFF
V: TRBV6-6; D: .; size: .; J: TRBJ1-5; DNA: TGTGCCAGCAGCAACAGGACGAGCAATCAGCCCCAGCATTTT; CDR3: CASSNRTSNQPQHF
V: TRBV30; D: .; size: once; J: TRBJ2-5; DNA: TGTGCCTGGAGTGTATTGGGGCTGACCCAGTACTTC; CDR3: CAWSVLGLTQYF
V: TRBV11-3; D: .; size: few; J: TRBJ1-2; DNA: TGTGCCAGCAGCTTATCGGTTAGCTATGGCTACACCTTC; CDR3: CASSLSVSYGYTF
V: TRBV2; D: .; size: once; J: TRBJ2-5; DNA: TGTGCCAGCAACGCGGGGGCCGTGGAGACCCAGTACTTC; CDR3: CASNAGAVETQYF
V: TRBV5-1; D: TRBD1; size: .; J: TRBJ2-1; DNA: TGCGCCAGCAGCCCTACCGGGACAGGGAACTACAATGAGCAGTTCTTC; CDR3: CASSPTGTGNYNEQFF
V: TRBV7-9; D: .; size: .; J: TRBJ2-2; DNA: TGTGCCAGCGGGCCAAGGAACACCGGGGAGCTGTTTTTT; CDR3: CASGPRNTGELFF
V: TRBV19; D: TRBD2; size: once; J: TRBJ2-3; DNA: TGTGCCAGTAGTATTCGCGGGGGGGCCGAGGGCACAGATACGCAGTATTTT; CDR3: CASSIRGGAEGTDTQYF
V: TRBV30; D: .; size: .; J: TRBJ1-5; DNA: TGTGCCTGGAGTGTACAAAGGCGGAATCAGCCCCAGCATTTT; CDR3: CAWSVQRRNQPQHF
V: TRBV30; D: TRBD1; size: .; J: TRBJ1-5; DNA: TGTGCCTGGAGTGTATCGGCAGGGGGCAGGCAGCCCCAGCATTTT; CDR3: CAWSVSAGGRQPQHF
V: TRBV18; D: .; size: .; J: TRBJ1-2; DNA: TGTGCCAGCTCACCACCCGGCGGGCTCGGTGGCTACACCTTC; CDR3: CASSPPGGLGGYTF
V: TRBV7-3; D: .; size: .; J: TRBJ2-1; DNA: TGTGCCAGCAGCTTTCAGGGCGGCAGGCTTACCGAGCAGTTCTTC; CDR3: CASSFQGGRLTEQFF
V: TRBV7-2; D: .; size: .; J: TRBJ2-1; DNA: TGTGCCAGCAGCTTAGAAATGGCGGCTAGATTGTCCAATGAGCAGTTCTTC; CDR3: CASSLEMAARLSNEQFF
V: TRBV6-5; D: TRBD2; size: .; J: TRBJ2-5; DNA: TGTGCCAGCAGTTCCCGCGGGGGGGTAGGGGAGACCCAGTACTTC; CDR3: CASSSRGGVGETQYF
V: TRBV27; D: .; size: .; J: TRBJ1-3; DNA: TGTGCCAGCAGTTCGGTCTCTGGAAACACCATATATTTT; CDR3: CASSSVSGNTIYF
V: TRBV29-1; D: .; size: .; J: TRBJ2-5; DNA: TGCAGCGTTGAAGATGGTGACAGACAAGAGACCCAGTACTTC; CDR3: CSVEDGDRQETQYF
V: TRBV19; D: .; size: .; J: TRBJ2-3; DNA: TGTGCCAGTAGTACGTCTAGCACAGATACGCAGTATTTT; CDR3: CASSTSSTDTQYF
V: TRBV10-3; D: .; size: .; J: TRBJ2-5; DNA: TGTGCCATCCGGGCTCCAAAGGGGGAGGGGTCAGAGACCCAGTACTTC; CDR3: CAIRAPKGEGSETQYF
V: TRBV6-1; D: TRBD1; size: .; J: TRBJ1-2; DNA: TGTGCCAGCAGGAGACAGGGGCGAGAATATGGCTACACCTTC; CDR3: CASRRQGREYGYTF
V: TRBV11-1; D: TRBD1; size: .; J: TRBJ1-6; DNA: TGTGCCAGCAGCTCTCGACAGGGCCAGGGATCACCCCTCCACTTT; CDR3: CASSSRQGQGSPLHF
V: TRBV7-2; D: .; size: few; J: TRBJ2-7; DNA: TGTGCCAGCAGCTTAGGACAGGTAGTCCACGAGCAGTACTTC; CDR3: CASSLGQVVHEQYF
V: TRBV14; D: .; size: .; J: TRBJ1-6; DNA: TGTGCCAGCAGCCAAAAAAGCCGTTCACCCCTCCACTTT; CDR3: CASSQKSRSPLHF
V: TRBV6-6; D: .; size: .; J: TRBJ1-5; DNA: TGTGCCAGCATCGAAACAGGGCGCCCGGGGCAGCCCCAGCATTTT; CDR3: CASIETGRPGQPQHF
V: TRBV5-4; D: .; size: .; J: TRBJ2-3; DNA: TGTGCCAGCAGCCCGGGGGCGGGGGTCACAGATACGCAGTATTTT; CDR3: CASSPGAGVTDTQYF